The entry that follows covers one T cell receptor (beta chain) sequence. V dropped 6 bases and J dropped 7; count of bases not matched to a gene: 9. The CDR3 is made up of 14 amino acids. The germline V gene has CDR1 SQVTM and CDR2 ANQGSEA. Authors' analysis steps: Amplification of reference gene primers provided the estimated nucleated cell counts. TCRdb's table, derived via immunoSEQ multiplex PCR, lists solely in-frame clones and lacks some. V, J and clone size were drawn from that table, and D and trimming were deduced from the DNA. The repertoire includes 240,000 or so clones, about 84% of them detected once, and 9% to 15% sits in the top ten. The data were taken from a study of blood T cell repertoires in COVID-19. Looking at the study overall: The study drew acute and convalescent COVID-19 samples from the United States, Italy and Spain. T cells, B-cell-depleted T cells, or PBMCs provided the cDNA or gDNA that served as material.

Sample: peripheral blood. This TCR was recovered from a man at least 80 years old with acute or convalescent COVID-19. V and J are TRBV29-1 and TRBJ1-4; TRBD1 agrees at 9 bases. The CDR3 bases are TGCAGCGTCCACCCGGGACAGGGCGGTGAAAAACTGTTTTTT. Translating gives CSVHPGQGGEKLFF.